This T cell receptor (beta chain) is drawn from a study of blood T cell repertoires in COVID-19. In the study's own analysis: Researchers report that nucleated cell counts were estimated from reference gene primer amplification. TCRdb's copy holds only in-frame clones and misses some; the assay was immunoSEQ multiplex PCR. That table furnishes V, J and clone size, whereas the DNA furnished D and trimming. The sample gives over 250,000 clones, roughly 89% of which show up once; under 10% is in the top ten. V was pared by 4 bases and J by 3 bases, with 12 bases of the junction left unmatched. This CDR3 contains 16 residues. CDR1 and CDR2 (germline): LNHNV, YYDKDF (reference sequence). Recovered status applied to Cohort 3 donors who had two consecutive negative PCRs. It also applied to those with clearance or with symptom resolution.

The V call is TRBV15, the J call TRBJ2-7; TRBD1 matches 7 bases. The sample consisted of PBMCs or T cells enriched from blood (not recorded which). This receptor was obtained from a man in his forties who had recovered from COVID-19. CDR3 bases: TGTGCCACCAGCAAGAACCGGGACAGCACGATCTACGAGCAGTACTTC. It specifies CATSKNRDSTIYEQYF.